This entry lists 2 T cell receptor beta chains sequenced from one sample in a study of technical replicates of blood from a few donors. The data were produced by immunoSEQ multiplex PCR, yet TCRdb's version contains in-frame clones alone and is incomplete. The table shows approximately 76,000 clones, with roughly nine tenths occurring only once. The sequencing input was T cells isolated from PBMCs. The receptors come from a human donor in good health.

This clone was seen once. The chain is built from TRBV5-1 and TRBJ2-2; D gene ambiguous. Germline lookup yields CDR1 SGHRS and CDR2 YFSETQ. This CDR3 has 16 residues. The V end lost 5 bases, the J end lost 2 bases, and 16 bases lay between the germline ends. The CDR3 here is CASRPPDTANTGELFF. The CDR3 DNA follows: TGCGCCAGCAGGCCCCCCGACACGGCCAACACCGGGGAGCTGTTTTTT.

This clone was recorded a few times. The rearrangement uses TRBV28 and TRBJ2-7; D gene unclear. This CDR3 has 15 residues. The germline V gene has CDR1 MDHEN and CDR2 SYDVKM. The V and J ends lost 4 bases and 0 bases respectively, with 13 bases between them. The CDR3 bases are TGTGCCAGCAGTTCGAGAGCGCTAAACTCCTACGAGCAGTACTTC. The encoded protein is CASSSRALNSYEQYF.